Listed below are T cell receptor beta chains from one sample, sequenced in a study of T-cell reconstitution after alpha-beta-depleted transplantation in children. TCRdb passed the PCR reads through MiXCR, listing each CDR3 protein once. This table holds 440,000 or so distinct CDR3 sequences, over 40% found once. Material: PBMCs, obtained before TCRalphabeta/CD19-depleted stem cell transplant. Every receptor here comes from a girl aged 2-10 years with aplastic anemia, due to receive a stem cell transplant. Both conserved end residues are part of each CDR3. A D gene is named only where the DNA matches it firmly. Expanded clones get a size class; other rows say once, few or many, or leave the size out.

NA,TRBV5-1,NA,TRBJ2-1,CASSLGGDPNNEQFF,TGCGCCAGCAGCTTGGGGGGGGACCCAAACAATGAGCAGTTCTTC
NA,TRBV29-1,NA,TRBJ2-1,CSVEQRQNEQFF,TGCAGCGTTGAACAGCGGCAAAATGAGCAGTTCTTC
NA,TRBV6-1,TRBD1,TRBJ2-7,CASTQGQGESYEQYF,TGTGCCAGCACCCAGGGACAGGGGGAATCCTACGAGCAGTACTTC
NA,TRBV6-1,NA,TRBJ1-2,CASSPHRRTGTTYGYTF,TGTGCCAGCAGTCCCCACCGGAGAACAGGGACCACTTATGGCTACACCTTC
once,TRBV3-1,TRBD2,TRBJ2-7,CASSLLGRGLAGGLYEQYF,TGTGCCAGCAGCCTTCTCGGGAGGGGCCTAGCGGGGGGACTATACGAGCAGTACTTC
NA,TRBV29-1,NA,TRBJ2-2,CSGGPHTGELFF,TGCAGCGGTGGCCCCCACACCGGGGAGCTGTTTTTT
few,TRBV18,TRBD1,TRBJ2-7,CASSPQGASEQYF,TGTGCCAGCTCACCTCAGGGGGCGAGCGAGCAGTACTTC
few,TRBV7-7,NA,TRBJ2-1,CASSPANEQFF,TGTGCTAGCAGCCCAGCCAATGAGCAGTTCTTC
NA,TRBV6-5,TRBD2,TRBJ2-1,CPSSSPGTSGSREQFF,TGTCCCAGCAGTTCCCCTGGGACTAGCGGGAGTCGGGAGCAGTTCTTC
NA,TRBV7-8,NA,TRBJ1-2,CASSLDPGPGGYGYTF,TGTGCCAGCAGCTTAGATCCAGGGCCTGGCGGCTATGGCTACACCTTC
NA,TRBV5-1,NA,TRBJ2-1,CASSLTTLSYNEQFF,TGCGCCAGCAGCTTGACTACCCTCTCCTACAATGAGCAGTTCTTC
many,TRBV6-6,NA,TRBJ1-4,CASSYDEKLFF,TGTGCCAGCAGTTACGATGAAAAACTGTTTTTT
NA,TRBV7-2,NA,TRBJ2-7,CASSLEAGVGEQYF,TGTGCCAGCAGCTTAGAGGCAGGGGTGGGAGAGCAGTACTTC
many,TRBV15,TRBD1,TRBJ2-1,CATSREGTVSSYNEQFF,TGTGCCACCAGCAGAGAAGGGACAGTTAGCTCCTACAATGAGCAGTTCTTC
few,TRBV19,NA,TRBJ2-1,CASSSGQKLNEQFF,TGTGCCAGTAGTTCCGGACAGAAGCTCAATGAGCAGTTCTTC
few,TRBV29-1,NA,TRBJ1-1,CSVLFGRVEAFF,TGCAGCGTCTTGTTTGGAAGGGTGGAAGCTTTCTTT
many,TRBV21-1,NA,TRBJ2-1,CASSKGGTTRWVNEQFF,TGTGCCAGCAGCAAAGGGGGGACGACTAGATGGGTGAATGAGCAGTTCTTC
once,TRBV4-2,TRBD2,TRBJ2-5,CASSQGSGSSGETQYF,TGTGCCAGCAGCCAAGGTAGCGGGAGTAGCGGAGAGACCCAGTACTTC
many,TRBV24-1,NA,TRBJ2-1,CATRGTSPVNEQFF,TGTGCCACCAGAGGGACTTCTCCTGTCAATGAGCAGTTCTTC
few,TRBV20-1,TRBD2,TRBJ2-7,CSARWREGYEQYF,TGCAGTGCGCGCTGGCGGGAGGGCTACGAGCAGTACTTC
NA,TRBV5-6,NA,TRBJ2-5,CASSLGGIGVQGETQYF,TGTGCCAGCAGCTTGGGGGGGATTGGGGTTCAGGGAGAGACCCAGTACTTC
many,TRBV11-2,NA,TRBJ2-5,CASSLGWLQGQETQYF,TGTGCCAGCAGCTTAGGGTGGTTACAGGGCCAAGAGACCCAGTACTTC
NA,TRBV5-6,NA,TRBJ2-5,CASRGSTGNQETQYF,TGTGCCAGCAGGGGTTCTACAGGGAACCAAGAGACCCAGTACTTC
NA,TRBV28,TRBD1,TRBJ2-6,CASTWDRGSGANVLTF,TGTGCCAGCACTTGGGACAGGGGATCTGGGGCCAACGTCCTGACTTTC
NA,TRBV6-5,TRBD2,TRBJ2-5,CASSYYAAGGRETQYF,TGTGCCAGCAGTTACTATGCAGCGGGAGGGCGGGAGACCCAGTACTTC
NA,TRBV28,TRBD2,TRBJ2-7,CASSPGLLYEQYF,TGTGCCAGCAGCCCGGGACTACTCTACGAGCAGTACTTC
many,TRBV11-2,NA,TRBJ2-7,CASTLTVPPYEQYF,TGTGCCAGCACCCTGACAGTCCCCCCCTACGAGCAGTACTTC
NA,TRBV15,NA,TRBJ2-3,CATSRDGSSTDTQYF,TGTGCCACCAGCAGAGACGGGAGTAGCACAGATACGCAGTATTTT
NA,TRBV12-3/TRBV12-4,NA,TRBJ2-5,CASSLGGRALKETQYF,TGTGCCAGCAGTTTGGGGGGCAGGGCCCTGAAAGAGACCCAGTACTTC
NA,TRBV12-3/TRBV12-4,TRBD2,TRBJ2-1,CASSLVGLSGGIDEQFF,TGTGCCAGCAGTTTAGTCGGTTTGAGCGGGGGGATCGATGAGCAGTTCTTC
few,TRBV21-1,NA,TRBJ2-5,CASSKRLVETQYF,TGTGCCAGCAGCAAGAGGCTGGTGGAGACCCAGTACTTC
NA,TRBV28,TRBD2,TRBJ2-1,CASSPTGTSGSNEQFF,TGTGCCAGCAGTCCAACCGGGACTAGCGGGAGTAATGAGCAGTTCTTC
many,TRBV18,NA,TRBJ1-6,CASSPQGGNSPLHF,TGTGCCAGCTCACCGCAGGGCGGTAATTCACCCCTCCACTTT
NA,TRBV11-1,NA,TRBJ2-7,CASSSTGRGDYEQYF,TGTGCCAGCAGCTCCACAGGGCGCGGGGACTACGAGCAGTACTTC
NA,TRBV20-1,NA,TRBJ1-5,CSARQGSLGPQHF,TGCAGTGCTAGACAGGGGTCCCTTGGGCCCCAGCATTTT
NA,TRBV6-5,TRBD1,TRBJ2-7,CASSYGWGTGSDEQYF,TGTGCCAGCAGTTACGGGTGGGGGACAGGGAGCGACGAGCAGTACTTC
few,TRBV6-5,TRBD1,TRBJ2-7,CASSYSGTGASEQYF,TGTGCCAGCAGTTACTCCGGGACAGGGGCTTCTGAGCAGTACTTC
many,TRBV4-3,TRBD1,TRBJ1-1,CASSPFAGGGTEAFF,TGCGCCAGCAGCCCATTCGCAGGGGGCGGCACTGAAGCTTTCTTT
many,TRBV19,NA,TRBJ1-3,CASIDPGRSGNTIYF,TGTGCCAGTATTGATCCAGGGCGCTCTGGAAACACCATATATTTT
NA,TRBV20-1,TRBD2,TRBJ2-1,CSARDHWTSGVNNEQFF,TGCAGTGCTAGAGATCATTGGACTAGCGGGGTGAACAATGAGCAGTTCTTC
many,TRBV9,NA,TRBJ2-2,CASSVGQGSNTGELFF,TGTGCCAGCAGCGTAGGGCAGGGTTCGAACACCGGGGAGCTGTTTTTT